This TCR beta chain came from a study of T cell responses to AZD1222 COVID-19 vaccine. The study, taken as a whole, reports: The study identified only five or six AZD1222 recipients as seropositive at baseline.

A word on this clone: Its antigen is unidentified.

Germline lookup yields CDR1 SGDLS and CDR2 YYNGEE. Trimming removed 2 bases from V and 1 base from J, with 13 bases in between. The CDR3 has 15 amino acids. Here immunoSEQ multiplex PCR was the method, and the copy in TCRdb shows in-frame clones only, minus some. The sample yields some 120,000 clones, approximately 90% seen once. The source was peripheral blood, collected on day 0 of AZD1222 vaccination. The chain couples TRBV9 to TRBJ2-7, with D possibly matching TRBD1 (7 bases). The clonotype was recovered from an adult in good health. The CDR3 sequence is CASSVNQGGSYEQYF. The CDR3 DNA sequence: TGTGCCAGCAGCGTGAATCAGGGGGGATCCTACGAGCAGTACTTC.